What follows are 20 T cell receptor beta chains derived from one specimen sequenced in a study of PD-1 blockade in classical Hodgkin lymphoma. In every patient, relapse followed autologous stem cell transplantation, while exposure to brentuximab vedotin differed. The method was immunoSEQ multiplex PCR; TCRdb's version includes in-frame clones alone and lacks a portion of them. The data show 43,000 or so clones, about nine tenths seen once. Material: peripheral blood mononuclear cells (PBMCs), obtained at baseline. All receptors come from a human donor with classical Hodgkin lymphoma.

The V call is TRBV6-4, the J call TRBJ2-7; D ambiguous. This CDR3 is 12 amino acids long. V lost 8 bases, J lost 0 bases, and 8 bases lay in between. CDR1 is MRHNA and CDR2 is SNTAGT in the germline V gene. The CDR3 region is CASESHSYEQYF. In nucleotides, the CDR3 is TGTGCCAGCGAAAGTCACTCCTACGAGCAGTACTTC.

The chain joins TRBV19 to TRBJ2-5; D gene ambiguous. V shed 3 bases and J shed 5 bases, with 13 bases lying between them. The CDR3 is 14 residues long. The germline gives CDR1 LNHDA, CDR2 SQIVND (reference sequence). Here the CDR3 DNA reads TGTGCCAGTAGTATTGGGTTGGGCAGGGAGACCCAGTACTTC. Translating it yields CASSIGLGRETQYF.

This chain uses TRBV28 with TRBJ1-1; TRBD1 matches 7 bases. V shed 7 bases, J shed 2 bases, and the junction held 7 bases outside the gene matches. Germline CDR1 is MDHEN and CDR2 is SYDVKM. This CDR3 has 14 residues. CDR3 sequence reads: CASTAGTANTEAFF. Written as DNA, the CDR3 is TGTGCCAGCACCGCCGGGACAGCCAACACTGAAGCTTTCTTT.

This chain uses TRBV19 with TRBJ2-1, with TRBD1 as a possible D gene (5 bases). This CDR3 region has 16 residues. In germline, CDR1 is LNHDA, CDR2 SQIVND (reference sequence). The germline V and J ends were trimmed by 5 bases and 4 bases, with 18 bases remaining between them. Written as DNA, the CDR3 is TGTGCCAGTAGTCCCAGGACAACCGCTCTTTACAATGAGCAGTTCTTC. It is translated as CASSPRTTALYNEQFF.

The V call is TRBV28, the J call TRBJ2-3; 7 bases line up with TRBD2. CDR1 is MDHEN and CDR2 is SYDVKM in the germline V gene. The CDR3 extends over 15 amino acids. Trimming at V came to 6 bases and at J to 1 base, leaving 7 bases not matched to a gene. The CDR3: CASRDAGDGTDTQYF. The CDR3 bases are TGTGCCAGCAGGGATGCGGGAGATGGCACAGATACGCAGTATTTT.

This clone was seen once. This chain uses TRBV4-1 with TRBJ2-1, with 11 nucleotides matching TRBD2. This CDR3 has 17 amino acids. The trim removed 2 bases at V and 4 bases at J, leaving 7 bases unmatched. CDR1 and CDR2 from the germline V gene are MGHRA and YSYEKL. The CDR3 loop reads CASSQLSTSGKYNEQFF. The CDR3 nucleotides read TGCGCCAGCAGCCAACTCTCGACTAGCGGGAAATACAATGAGCAGTTCTTC.

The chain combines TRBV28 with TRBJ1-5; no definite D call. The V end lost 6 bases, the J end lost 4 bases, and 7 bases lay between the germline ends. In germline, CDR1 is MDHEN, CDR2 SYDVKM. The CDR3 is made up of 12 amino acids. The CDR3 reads CASRVLNQPQHF. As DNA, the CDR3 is TGTGCCAGCAGGGTGCTTAATCAGCCCCAGCATTTT. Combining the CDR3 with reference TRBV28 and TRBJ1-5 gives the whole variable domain DVKVTQSSRYLVKRTGEKVFLECVQDMDHENMFWYRQDPGLGLRLIYFSYDVKMKEKGDIPEGYSVSREKKERFSLILESASTNQTSMYLCASRVLNQPQHFGDGTRLSIL.

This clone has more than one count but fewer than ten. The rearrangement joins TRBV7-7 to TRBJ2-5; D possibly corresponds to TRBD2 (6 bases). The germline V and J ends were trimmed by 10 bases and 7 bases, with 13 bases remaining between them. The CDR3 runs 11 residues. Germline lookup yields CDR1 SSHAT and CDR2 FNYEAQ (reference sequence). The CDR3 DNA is TGTGCCACATCGGCCGGGGGGACCCAGTACTTC. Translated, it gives CATSAGGTQYF. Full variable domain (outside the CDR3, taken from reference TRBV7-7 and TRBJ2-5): GAGVSQSPRYKVTKRGQDVTLRCDPISSHATLYWYQQALGQGPEFLTYFNYEAQPDKSGLPSDRFSAERPEGSISTLTIQRTEQRDSAMYRCATSAGGTQYFGPGTRLLVL.

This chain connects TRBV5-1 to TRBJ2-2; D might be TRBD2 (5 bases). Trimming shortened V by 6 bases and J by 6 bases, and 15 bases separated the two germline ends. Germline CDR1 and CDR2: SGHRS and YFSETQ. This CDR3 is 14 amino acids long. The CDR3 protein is CASTRASSSGELFF. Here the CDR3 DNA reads TGCGCCAGCACTCGGGCTAGCTCATCCGGGGAGCTGTTTTTT.

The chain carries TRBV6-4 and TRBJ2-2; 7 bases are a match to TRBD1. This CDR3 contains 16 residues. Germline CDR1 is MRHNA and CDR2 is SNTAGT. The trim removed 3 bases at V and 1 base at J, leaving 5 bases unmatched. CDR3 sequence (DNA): TGTGCCAGCAGTGAGACAGGGAATTGGAACACCGGGGAGCTGTTTTTT. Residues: CASSETGNWNTGELFF.

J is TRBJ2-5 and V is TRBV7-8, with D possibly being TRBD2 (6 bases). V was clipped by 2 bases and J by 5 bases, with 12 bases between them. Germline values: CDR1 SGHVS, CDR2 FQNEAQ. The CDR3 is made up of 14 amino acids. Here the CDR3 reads CASSLWAGRETQYF. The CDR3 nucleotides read TGTGCCAGCAGCTTATGGGCGGGACGGGAGACCCAGTACTTC.

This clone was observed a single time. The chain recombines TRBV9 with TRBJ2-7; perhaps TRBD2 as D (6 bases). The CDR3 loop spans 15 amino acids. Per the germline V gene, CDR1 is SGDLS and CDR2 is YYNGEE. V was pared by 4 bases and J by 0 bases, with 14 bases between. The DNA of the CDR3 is TGTGCCAGCAGCTTCGACGGGACTCTCTCCTACGAGCAGTACTTC. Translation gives CASSFDGTLSYEQYF.

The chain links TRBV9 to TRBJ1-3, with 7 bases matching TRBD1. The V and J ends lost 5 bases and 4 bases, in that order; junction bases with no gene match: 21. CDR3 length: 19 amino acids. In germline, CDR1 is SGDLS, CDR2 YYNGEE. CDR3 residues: CASRVSSGVDREGGNTIYF. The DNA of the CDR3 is TGTGCCAGCAGGGTGTCTAGTGGTGTAGACAGGGAAGGCGGAAACACCATATATTTT.

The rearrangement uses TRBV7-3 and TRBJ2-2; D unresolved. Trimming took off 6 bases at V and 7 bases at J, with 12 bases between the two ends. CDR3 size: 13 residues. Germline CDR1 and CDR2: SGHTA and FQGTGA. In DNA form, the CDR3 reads TGTGCCAGCAGTTATGCGGTCGGCGGGGAGCTGTTTTTT. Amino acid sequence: CASSYAVGGELFF.

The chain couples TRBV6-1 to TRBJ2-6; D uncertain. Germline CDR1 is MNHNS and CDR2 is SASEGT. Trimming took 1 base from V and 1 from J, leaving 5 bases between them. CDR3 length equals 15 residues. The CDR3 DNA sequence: TGTGCCAGCAGTGAAGTGTCTTCTGGGGCCAACGTCCTGACTTTC. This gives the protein CASSEVSSGANVLTF.

The CDR3 region is CASSSRTREAFF. CDR3 nucleotides: TGTGCCAGCAGCTCCCGGACCCGAGAAGCTTTCTTT. This chain connects TRBV7-4 to TRBJ1-1; no clear D gene. The CDR3 totals 12 residues. V lost 4 bases and J 8 bases, leaving 11 bases between the germline ends. Germline CDR1 and CDR2: SGHVT and SQSDAQ.

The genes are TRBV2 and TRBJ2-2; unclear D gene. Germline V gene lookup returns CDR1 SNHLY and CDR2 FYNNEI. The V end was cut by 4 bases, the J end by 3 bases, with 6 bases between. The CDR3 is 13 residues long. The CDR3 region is CASSVVYTGELFF. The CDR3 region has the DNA TGTGCCAGCAGTGTGGTTTACACCGGGGAGCTGTTTTTT.

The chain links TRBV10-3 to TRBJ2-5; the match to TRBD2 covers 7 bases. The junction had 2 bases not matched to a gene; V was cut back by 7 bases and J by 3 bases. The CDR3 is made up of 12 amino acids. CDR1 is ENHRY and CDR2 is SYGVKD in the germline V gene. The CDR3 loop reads CAIIRGEETQYF. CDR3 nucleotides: TGTGCCATCATCCGGGGGGAAGAGACCCAGTACTTC.

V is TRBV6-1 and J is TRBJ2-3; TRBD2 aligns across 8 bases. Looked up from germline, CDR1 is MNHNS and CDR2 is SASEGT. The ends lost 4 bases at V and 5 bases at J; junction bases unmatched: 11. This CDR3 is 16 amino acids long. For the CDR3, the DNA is TGTGCCAGCAGTGTTCCCCGGGGCGGGGGGTTAGATACGCAGTATTTT. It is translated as CASSVPRGGGLDTQYF.

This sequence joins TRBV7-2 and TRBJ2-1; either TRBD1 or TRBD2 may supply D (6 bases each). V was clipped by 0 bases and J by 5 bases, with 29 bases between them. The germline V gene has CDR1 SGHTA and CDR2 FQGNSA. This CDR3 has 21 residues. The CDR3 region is CASSLAPSLIVGGQTHNEQFF. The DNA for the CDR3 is TGTGCCAGCAGCTTAGCTCCGAGCCTGATCGTGGGGGGCCAGACCCACAATGAGCAGTTCTTC. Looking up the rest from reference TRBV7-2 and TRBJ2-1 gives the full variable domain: GAGVSQSPSNKVTEKGKDVELRCDPISGHTALYWYRQSLGQGLEFLIYFQGNSAPDKSGLPSDRFSAERTGGSVSTLTIQRTQQEDSAVYLCASSLAPSLIVGGQTHNEQFFGPGTRLTVL.